This TCR beta chain came from a study of radiotherapy plus CTLA-4 blockade in lung cancer. Across the study: Among patients, roughly 17% showed objective responses, and approximately 31% had disease control.

For this clone: The antigen is not known.

Germline V gene sequence: CDR1 SGDLS, CDR2 YYNGEE. This CDR3 has 15 residues. The V end lost 3 bases, the J end lost 2 bases, and 11 bases lay between the germline ends. Regarding the study as a whole: TCR clones from tumors expanded in blood after radiotherapy plus ipilimumab. Among reported predictors of response, early blood T cell clone dynamics with interferon-beta performed best.

Patients in the study, people with chemo-refractory metastatic non-small-cell lung cancer, received focal radiation plus ipilimumab CTLA-4 blockade. Produced via immunoSEQ multiplex PCR; TCRdb's table is partial and in-frame only. Of about 60,000 clones listed, 77% are singletons. Sequencing was performed on peripheral blood, taken from a patient treated with radiotherapy plus ipilimumab. The clonotype comes from a human donor with non-small cell lung cancer who had a partial response to radiotherapy plus ipilimumab. The J gene is TRBJ1-4, the V gene TRBV9; D not resolved. The CDR3 region has the DNA TGTGCCAGCAGCGCCTACCCCTCCACTAATGAAAAACTGTTTTTT. Residues: CASSAYPSTNEKLFF.